A single sample is the source of the 29 T cell receptor beta chains below, sequenced in a study of T cells in Graves' hyperthyroidism and ophthalmopathy. From RNA transcripts, TCR beta CDR3 regions were amplified. TCR CDR3 underwent first-round RT-PCR with the HTBI primer set. TCRdb passed the multiplex PCR reads through MiXCR, listing each CDR3 protein once. This sample has around 440,000 distinct CDR3 sequences, with around 14% found just once. Material for sequencing was blood. All receptors come from a woman between 18 and 29 years old with Graves' hyperthyroidism.

The V and J genes are TRBV19 and TRBJ2-3, with TRBD2 matching 9 bases. The CDR3 contains 15 residues. In germline, CDR1 is LNHDA, CDR2 SQIVND (reference sequence). V was pared by 3 bases and J by 1 base, with 2 bases of the junction left unmatched. DNA of the CDR3: TGTGCCAGTAGTATCCAGCGGGGGGGCACAGATACGCAGTATTTT. This codes for CASSIQRGGTDTQYF.

This clonotype was counted ten times or more. This sequence joins TRBV6-2 or TRBV6-3 and TRBJ1-5; the match to TRBD1 covers 7 bases. Germline V gene sequence: CDR1 MNHEY, CDR2 SVGEGT. The J segment lost 1 base and the V segment lost 5 bases, leaving 5 bases of the junction unmatched. The CDR3 spans 15 residues. The CDR3 region is CASSRDSKSNQPQHF. The CDR3 bases are TGTGCCAGCAGTCGGGACAGCAAAAGCAATCAGCCCCAGCATTTT.

This clonotype was observed at least ten times. The chain couples TRBV5-1 to TRBJ1-2, with 8 bases that match TRBD1. Germline V CDR1 and CDR2: SGHRS, YFSETQ. CDR3 length: 13 amino acids. Germline trimming cut 9 bases from V and 3 bases from J; bases unmatched to any gene: 7. This CDR3 reads CATKTGADYGYTF. CDR3 bases: TGCGCCACTAAGACAGGGGCCGACTATGGCTACACCTTC.

This clonotype occurred many times. The rearrangement joins TRBV10-1 to TRBJ1-1, with 11 nucleotides matching TRBD1. V shed 2 bases and J 8 bases; nucleotides not matched to a gene: 4. Germline lookup yields CDR1 WNHNN and CDR2 SYGVQD (reference sequence). CDR3 length equals 14 residues. The CDR3 is CASSEGQGAKEAFF. The DNA of the CDR3 is TGCGCCAGCAGTGAGGGACAGGGGGCGAAGGAAGCTTTCTTT.

V usage is TRBV20-1 and J usage is TRBJ2-4; tentatively, D is TRBD2 (5 bases). Trimming removed 4 bases at V and 6 bases at J, with 16 bases between. The V gene's germline CDR1 is DFQATT and CDR2 SNEGSKA (reference sequence). The CDR3 loop spans 14 amino acids. This chain's CDR3 is CSATIWERGNIQYF. CDR3 nucleotides: TGCAGTGCTACGATTTGGGAGCGCGGAAACATTCAGTACTTC.

This clonotype was counted many times. The chain combines TRBV12-3 or TRBV12-4 with TRBJ1-6; D is perhaps TRBD1 (5 bases). The CDR3 loop spans 13 amino acids. Trimming stripped 3 bases from V and 7 bases from J, with 7 bases between. CDR3 loop: CASSFGTNSPLHF. The DNA for the CDR3 is TGTGCCAGCAGTTTCGGGACGAATTCACCCCTCCACTTT.

The rearrangement links TRBV4-1 to TRBJ1-2; 7 bases align to TRBD1. V gave up 1 base and J gave up 2 bases; unmatched junction bases: 13. CDR1 is MGHRA and CDR2 is YSYEKL in the germline V gene. The CDR3 has 18 amino acids. CDR3 region: CASSQAGIRDRANYGYTF. The CDR3 DNA reads TGCGCCAGCAGCCAAGCTGGGATCCGGGACAGAGCGAACTATGGCTACACCTTC.

The rearrangement uses TRBV7-2 and TRBJ2-3, with 7 bases matching TRBD2. CDR1 is SGHTA, CDR2 FQGNSA, per germline. V lost 8 bases, J lost 0 bases, and 11 bases stayed unmatched. The CDR3 is made up of 16 amino acids. CDR3 in amino acids: CASGDSWGGSTDTQYF. In DNA, the CDR3 is TGTGCCAGCGGTGATTCATGGGGGGGAAGCACAGATACGCAGTATTTT.

This clonotype was found a few times. The chain combines TRBV5-6 with TRBJ2-1, with 9 bases fitting TRBD2. The CDR3 is 18 amino acids. The V and J ends lost 4 bases and 3 bases, in that order; junction bases with no gene match: 14. Germline assignment: CDR1 SGHDT and CDR2 YYEEEE. CDR3: CASSATGIASGIYNEQFF. The CDR3 nucleotides read TGTGCCAGCAGCGCTACAGGTATAGCTAGCGGGATCTACAATGAGCAGTTCTTC. Full variable domain (rest looked up from reference TRBV5-6 and TRBJ2-1): DAGVTQSPTHLIKTRGQQVTLRCSPKSGHDTVSWYQQALGQGPQFIFQYYEEEERQRGNFPDRFSGHQFPNYSSELNVNALLLGDSALYLCASSATGIASGIYNEQFFGPGTRLTVL.

The table lists this clonotype with many counts. The gene calls are TRBV28 and TRBJ2-7; 7 bases fit TRBD1. With V trimmed by 7 bases and J by 0 bases, 6 bases remained unmatched. The CDR3 covers 14 residues. In germline, CDR1 is MDHEN, CDR2 SYDVKM. CDR3 residues: CASIPGQSSYEQYF. CDR3 DNA: TGTGCCAGCATCCCGGGACAGAGCTCCTACGAGCAGTACTTC.

This clonotype was seen at least ten times. The chain's CDR3 is CASSELGLNQPQHF. The CDR3 nucleotides are TGTGCCAGCAGTGAACTGGGCTTGAATCAGCCCCAGCATTTT. This chain uses TRBV6-1 with TRBJ1-5; no definite D call. This CDR3 region has 14 residues. Between the trimmed V and J ends, which lost 2 bases and 4 bases, there was a span of 9 bases. Germline assignment: CDR1 MNHNS and CDR2 SASEGT.

The chain is built from TRBV20-1 and TRBJ1-2; tentative D call: TRBD1 (5 bases). CDR1 and CDR2 (germline): DFQATT, SNEGSKA (reference sequence). The length of the CDR3 is 10 residues. The CDR3 DNA is TGCAGGCCGCAGGGAATGGGCTACACCTTC. Translated, it gives CRPQGMGYTF.

The gene calls are TRBV27 and TRBJ2-3; possibly TRBD1 for D (8 bases). Between the trimmed V and J ends, which lost 2 bases and 1 base, there was a span of 16 bases. This CDR3 has 17 residues. Germline V gene sequence: CDR1 MNHEY, CDR2 SMNVEV (reference sequence). Written as DNA, the CDR3 is TGTGCCAGCAGTTTACTAAGACAGGGGAGGGGCACAGATACGCAGTATTTT. Amino acid sequence: CASSLLRQGRGTDTQYF.

This clonotype has only one observation. This chain links TRBV2 with TRBJ2-7; tentative D call: TRBD2 (7 bases). From germline, CDR1 is SNHLY and CDR2 FYNNEI. This CDR3 is 13 amino acids long. Trimming cost V 7 bases and J 6 bases, with 16 bases left between them. The CDR3 DNA follows: TGTGCCAGCAACGACGTGGGGGGGCCCGAGCAGTACTTC. Its translation is CASNDVGGPEQYF.

This clonotype was seen ten or more times. The chain is built from TRBV20-1 and TRBJ2-1; TRBD2 aligns across 9 bases. This CDR3 has 15 residues. The V gene end was trimmed by 3 bases and the J gene end by 8 bases; junction bases not matched to a gene: 11. Germline V gene sequence: CDR1 DFQATT, CDR2 SNEGSKA (reference sequence). The CDR3, as DNA: TGCAGTGCTAGTAGAGGTAGCGGGAGCGGGTATGAGCAGTTCTTC. This codes for CSASRGSGSGYEQFF.

In its sample, this clonotype was seen many times. The gene calls are TRBV27 and TRBJ1-1; 7 bases align to TRBD1. The V segment lost 3 bases and the J segment 0 bases; nucleotides outside the gene matches: 4. Germline V CDR1 and CDR2: MNHEY, SMNVEV (reference sequence). The CDR3 is 15 amino acids. The chain's CDR3 is CASSFSTGMNTEAFF. The CDR3 DNA reads as TGTGCCAGCAGTTTCTCGACAGGGATGAACACTGAAGCTTTCTTT.

This rearrangement joins TRBV5-1 to TRBJ1-1; D gene unclear. V lost 4 bases and J 1 base, leaving 11 bases between the germline ends. The germline V gene has CDR1 SGHRS and CDR2 YFSETQ. The length of the CDR3 is 14 residues. The CDR3 sequence: CASSTGGENTEAFF. The CDR3, as DNA: TGCGCCAGCAGCACCGGCGGGGAGAACACTGAAGCTTTCTTT.

This clonotype turned up a few times. The rearrangement joins TRBV29-1 to TRBJ2-2, with 7 bases that match TRBD1. The CDR3 loop spans 16 amino acids. CDR1 and CDR2 from the germline V gene are SQVTM and ANQGSEA. With V trimmed by 3 bases and J by 1 base, 8 bases remained unmatched. CDR3 bases: TGCAGCGTTGATATCAAGAGACAGGGGAACACCGGGGAGCTGTTTTTT. Encoded protein: CSVDIKRQGNTGELFF.

This clonotype was recorded many times. The chain is built from TRBV7-9 and TRBJ1-1; maybe TRBD1 (6 bases). The germline V gene encodes CDR1 SEHNR and CDR2 FQNEAQ (reference sequence). The V and J ends lost 10 bases and 0 bases respectively, with 15 bases between them. The CDR3 extends over 14 amino acids. The CDR3 DNA follows: TGTGCCACAAGGGCGGGGGCATTGAACACTGAAGCTTTCTTT. The encoded protein is CATRAGALNTEAFF.

This clonotype appeared many times. The chain links TRBV7-2 to TRBJ2-1; 8 positions agree with TRBD2. Per germline, CDR1 SGHTA and CDR2 FQGNSA. After removal of 1 base from V and 10 bases from J, the junction contained 3 bases not matched to a gene. This CDR3 contains 13 residues. For the CDR3, the DNA is TGTGCCAGCAGCTTAGGGACTAGCAGCGAGCAGTTCTTC. It encodes CASSLGTSSEQFF.

This clonotype was counted many times. This chain joins TRBV20-1 and TRBJ1-4, with TRBD1 as a possible D gene (6 bases). This CDR3 comprises 14 residues. Germline lookup yields CDR1 DFQATT and CDR2 SNEGSKA (reference sequence). Between the trimmed V and J ends, which lost 6 bases and 8 bases, there was a span of 19 bases. CDR3 loop: CSAITLGGGEKLFF. DNA of the CDR3: TGCAGTGCCATAACTTTAGGGGGAGGGGAAAAACTGTTTTTT.

This clonotype has at least ten counts. The chain has TRBV12-3 or TRBV12-4 and TRBJ2-1; TRBD2 aligns across 11 bases. CDR3 length: 17 amino acids. V gave up 2 bases and J gave up 7 bases; unmatched junction bases: 10. The CDR3 DNA reads as TGTGCCAGCAGTTTACTAGCGGGGGGCAGGGTTCGGAATGAGCAGTTCTTC. Translated: CASSLLAGGRVRNEQFF.

In its sample, this clonotype was seen a few times. The chain carries TRBV19 and TRBJ2-6; either TRBD1 or TRBD2 may fit D (5 bases each). V lost 8 bases and J lost 2, with 19 bases in between. The CDR3 sequence is 17 residues long. Germline loops: CDR1 LNHDA, CDR2 SQIVND (reference sequence). The DNA for the CDR3 is TGTGCCAGTCGGACGTCAGGGAGACTTGCTGGGGCCAACGTCCTGACTTTC. Translating it yields CASRTSGRLAGANVLTF.

V gene TRBV20-1 combines with J gene TRBJ2-3; a weak D match, TRBD2 (5 bases). Trimming took 4 bases from V and 0 from J, leaving 14 bases between them. There are 15 residues in the CDR3. Germline-derived CDR1 and CDR2 are DFQATT and SNEGSKA (reference sequence). The CDR3 DNA sequence: TGCAGTGCTAACCCTGCGACTAAAAGCACAGATACGCAGTATTTT. It specifies CSANPATKSTDTQYF.

This clonotype was counted ten times or more. V gene TRBV28 combines with J gene TRBJ1-5; D uncertain. The CDR3 runs 12 residues. CDR1 is MDHEN, CDR2 SYDVKM, per germline. The V end lost 7 bases, the J end lost 7 bases, and 11 bases lay between the germline ends. The CDR3 loop is CASMGSGQPQHF. CDR3 DNA: TGTGCCAGCATGGGCAGCGGACAGCCCCAGCATTTT.

This clonotype came up many times. The chain carries TRBV6-1 and TRBJ1-2, with D possibly being TRBD1 (6 bases). This CDR3 is 13 amino acids long. Trimming took 11 bases from V and 8 from J, leaving 21 bases between them. Germline lookup yields CDR1 MNHNS and CDR2 SASEGT. CDR3 nucleotides: TGTGCCTCGCGGGACACGGCAGTCGTCGGCTACACCTTC. Translation gives CASRDTAVVGYTF.

CDR3: CASIFGDTEAFF. The CDR3 DNA is TGTGCCAGCATATTCGGAGACACTGAAGCTTTCTTT. The chain links TRBV6-1 to TRBJ1-1; D ambiguous. Germline CDR1 MNHNS, CDR2 SASEGT. V was clipped by 7 bases and J by 3 bases, with 9 bases between them. CDR3 length equals 12 residues.

There are a few counts of this clonotype. The rearrangement uses TRBV6-5 and TRBJ1-2; no clear D. With 2 bases removed from V and 7 bases from J, the gap between germline ends came to 17 bases. The germline CDR1 and CDR2 sequences are MNHEY and SVGAGI. This CDR3 comprises 15 residues. The CDR3 here is CASSYLGPIRGGYTF. The CDR3 DNA reads TGTGCCAGCAGTTACCTCGGGCCAATCCGGGGTGGCTACACCTTC.

This clonotype has a handful of counts. The chain carries TRBV5-1 and TRBJ2-3; 8 bases are shared with TRBD1. Germline CDR1 is SGHRS and CDR2 is YFSETQ. This CDR3 has 16 amino acids. Trimming removed 0 bases from V and 4 bases from J; junction bases left unmatched: 7. CDR3 nucleotides: TGCGCCAGCAGCTTGGGCCGGGCAGGGGGCGCAGATACGCAGTATTTT. This translates into CASSLGRAGGADTQYF.